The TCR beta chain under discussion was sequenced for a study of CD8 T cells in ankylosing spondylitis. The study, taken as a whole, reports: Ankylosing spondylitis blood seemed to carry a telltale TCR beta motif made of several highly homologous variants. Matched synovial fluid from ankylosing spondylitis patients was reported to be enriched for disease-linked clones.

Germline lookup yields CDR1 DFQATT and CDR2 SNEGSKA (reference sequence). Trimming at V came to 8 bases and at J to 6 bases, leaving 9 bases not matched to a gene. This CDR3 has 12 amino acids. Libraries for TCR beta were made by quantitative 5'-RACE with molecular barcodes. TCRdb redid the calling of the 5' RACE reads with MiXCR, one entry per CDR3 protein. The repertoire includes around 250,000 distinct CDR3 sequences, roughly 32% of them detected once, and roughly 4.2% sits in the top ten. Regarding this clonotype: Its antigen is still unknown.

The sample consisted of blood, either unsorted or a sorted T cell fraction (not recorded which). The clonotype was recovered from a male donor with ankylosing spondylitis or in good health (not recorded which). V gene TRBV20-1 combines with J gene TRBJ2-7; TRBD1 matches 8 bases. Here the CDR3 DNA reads TGCAGTCCCGAAAACGACAGGGGCGAGCAGTACTTC. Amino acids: CSPENDRGEQYF.